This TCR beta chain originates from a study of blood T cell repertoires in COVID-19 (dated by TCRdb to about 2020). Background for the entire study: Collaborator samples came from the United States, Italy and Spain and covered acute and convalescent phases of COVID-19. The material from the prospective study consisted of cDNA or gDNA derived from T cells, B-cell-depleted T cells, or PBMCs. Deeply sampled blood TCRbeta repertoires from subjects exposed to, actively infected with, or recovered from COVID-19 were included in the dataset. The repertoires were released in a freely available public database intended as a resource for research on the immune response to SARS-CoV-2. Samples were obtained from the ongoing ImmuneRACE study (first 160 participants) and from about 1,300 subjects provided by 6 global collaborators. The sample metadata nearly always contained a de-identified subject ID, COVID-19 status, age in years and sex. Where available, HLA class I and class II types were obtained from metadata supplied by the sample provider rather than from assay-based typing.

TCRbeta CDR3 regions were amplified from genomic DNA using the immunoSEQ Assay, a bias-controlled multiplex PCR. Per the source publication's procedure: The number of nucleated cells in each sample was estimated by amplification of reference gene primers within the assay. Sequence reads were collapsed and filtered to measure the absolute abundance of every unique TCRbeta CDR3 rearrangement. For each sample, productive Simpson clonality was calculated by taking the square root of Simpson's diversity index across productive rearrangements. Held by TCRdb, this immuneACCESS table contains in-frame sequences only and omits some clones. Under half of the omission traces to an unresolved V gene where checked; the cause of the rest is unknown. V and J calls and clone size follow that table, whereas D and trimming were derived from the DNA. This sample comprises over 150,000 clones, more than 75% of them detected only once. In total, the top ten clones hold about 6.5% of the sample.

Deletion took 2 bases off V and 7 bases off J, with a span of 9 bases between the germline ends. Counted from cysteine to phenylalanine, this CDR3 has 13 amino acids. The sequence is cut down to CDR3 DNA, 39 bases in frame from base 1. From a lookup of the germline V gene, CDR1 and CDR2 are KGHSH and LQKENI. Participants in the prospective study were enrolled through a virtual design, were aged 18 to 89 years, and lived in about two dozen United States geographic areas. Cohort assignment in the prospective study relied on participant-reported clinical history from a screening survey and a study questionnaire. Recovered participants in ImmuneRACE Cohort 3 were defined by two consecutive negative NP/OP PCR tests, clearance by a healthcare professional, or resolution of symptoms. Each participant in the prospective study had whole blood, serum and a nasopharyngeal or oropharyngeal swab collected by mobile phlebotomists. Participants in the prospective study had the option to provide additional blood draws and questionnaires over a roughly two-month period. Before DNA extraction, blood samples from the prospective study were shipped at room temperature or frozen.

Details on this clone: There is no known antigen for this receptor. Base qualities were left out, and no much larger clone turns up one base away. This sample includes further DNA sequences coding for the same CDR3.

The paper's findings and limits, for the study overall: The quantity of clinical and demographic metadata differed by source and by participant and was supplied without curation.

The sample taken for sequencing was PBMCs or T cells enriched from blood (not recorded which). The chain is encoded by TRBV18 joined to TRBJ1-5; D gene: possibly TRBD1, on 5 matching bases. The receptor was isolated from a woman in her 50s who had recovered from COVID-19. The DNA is TGTGCCAGCTCACCAGGAGGGGACCAGCCCCAGCATTTT. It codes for CASSPGGDQPQHF.